This record looks at one T cell receptor (beta chain) sequence and its context. Its antigen remains unknown. This CDR3 contains 12 residues. Germline lookup yields CDR1 DFQATT and CDR2 SNEGSKA (reference sequence). V lost 5 bases and J lost 7, with 14 bases in between. The data belong to a study of T cells in Graves' hyperthyroidism and ophthalmopathy. Study overall: Peripheral blood specimens were obtained at initial diagnosis, prior to any treatment.

Lactation, pregnancy, other autoimmune disease or uncontrolled infection excluded patients. Fresh 10 ml peripheral blood yielded PBMCs. The TCR beta CDR3 regions underwent amplification using RNA transcripts as the source. HTBI primers were employed in a first-round RT-PCR of the TCR CDR3. TCRdb re-derived calls from the multiplex PCR reads in MiXCR, one entry per CDR3 protein. The sample has 700,000 or so distinct CDR3 sequences, less than 20% seen once. Study conclusions and caveats: Most expanded thyroid clonotypes above 0.001 recurred in blood.

The source of this sequence is a man aged 18 to 35 with Graves' hyperthyroidism. The V call is TRBV20-1, the J call TRBJ2-5, with TRBD1 as a possible D gene (5 bases). Source material: blood. This chain's CDR3 is CSARLGDGTQYF. DNA of the CDR3: TGCAGTGCTCGCCTAGGGGATGGGACCCAGTACTTC.